One and the same sample provided the 22 T cell receptor beta chains below, sequenced in a study of blood T cell repertoires in COVID-19. Libraries were prepared by immunoSEQ multiplex PCR; TCRdb keeps only in-frame clonotypes and omits some of them. The sample holds nearly 200,000 clones, roughly 80% seen once. What was sequenced was peripheral blood. These receptors came from a human donor in a cohort sampled during active COVID-19.

This rearrangement joins TRBV2 to TRBJ2-7; TRBD1 matches at 7 bases. Germline V CDR1 and CDR2: SNHLY, FYNNEI. The length of the CDR3 is 11 residues. V lost 5 bases to trimming and J lost 6 bases; unmatched junction nucleotides: 1. The CDR3 DNA reads TGTGCCAGCAGTCGGGACAGCGAGCAGTACTTC. Protein: CASSRDSEQYF.

In its sample, this clone was seen once. The rearrangement links TRBV10-3 to TRBJ2-5, with TRBD2 matching over 10 bases. The CDR3 sequence is 19 residues long. Germline values: CDR1 ENHRY, CDR2 SYGVKD. The trim removed 2 bases at V and 6 bases at J, leaving 18 bases unmatched. The CDR3 region has the DNA TGTGCCATCAGTGAGAATCCCGGGACTAGCGCCCTTGTATATCAGACCCAGTACTTC. This encodes CAISENPGTSALVYQTQYF.

This chain links TRBV10-2 with TRBJ1-2; possible D gene TRBD1, 5 bases. With 0 bases removed from V and 1 base from J, the gap between germline ends came to 12 bases. Germline V CDR1 and CDR2: WSHSY, SAAADI. This CDR3 region has 16 residues. CDR3 coding DNA: TGCGCCAGCAGTGAGTCCTGGGGCTCGGGTAACTATGGCTACACCTTC. It is translated as CASSESWGSGNYGYTF.

This chain uses TRBV27 with TRBJ2-7, with 8 bases fitting TRBD1. CDR3 length equals 16 residues. Germline CDR1 reads MNHEY; CDR2 reads SMNVEV (reference sequence). V was clipped by 8 bases and J by 0 bases; unmatched bases: 12. CDR3 in amino acids: CASGRTGGVGSYEQYF. The CDR3 coding sequence is TGTGCCAGCGGACGAACAGGGGGAGTAGGCTCCTACGAGCAGTACTTC.

This clone has a handful of counts. The chain uses TRBV7-9 and TRBJ2-1, with TRBD2 matching over 12 bases. CDR1 is SEHNR and CDR2 is FQNEAQ in the germline V gene (reference sequence). Trimming at V came to 3 bases and at J to 5 bases, leaving 2 bases not matched to a gene. The CDR3 consists of 15 residues. The CDR3 nucleotides read TGTGCCAGCAGCTTCCGACTAGCGGGAGACAATGAGCAGTTCTTC. This encodes CASSFRLAGDNEQFF.

This sequence joins TRBV5-1 and TRBJ1-3, with 9 bases aligning to TRBD1. V was clipped by 7 bases and J by 4 bases; unmatched bases: 9. The germline V gene encodes CDR1 SGHRS and CDR2 YFSETQ. The CDR3 runs 15 residues. Here the CDR3 DNA reads TGCGCCAGCCGAGGGACAGGGTCGAGGGGAAACACCATATATTTT. It yields the protein CASRGTGSRGNTIYF. Full variable domain (outside the CDR3, taken from reference TRBV5-1 and TRBJ1-3): KAGVTQTPRYLIKTRGQQVTLSCSPISGHRSVSWYQQTPGQGLQFLFEYFSETQRNKGNFPGRFSGRQFSNSRSEMNVSTLELGDSALYLCASRGTGSRGNTIYFGEGSWLTVV.

The genes are TRBV28 and TRBJ1-6, with D perhaps matching TRBD1 (5 bases). Germline V gene sequence: CDR1 MDHEN, CDR2 SYDVKM. The CDR3 contains 14 residues. Deletions cut 5 bases from V and 7 bases from J, with 12 bases between. Here the CDR3 reads CASSTTVSNSPLHF. CDR3 coding DNA: TGTGCCAGCAGTACGACAGTGTCCAATTCACCCCTCCACTTT.

The J gene is TRBJ2-1, the V gene TRBV18, with a tentative D call TRBD2 (5 bases). This CDR3 spans 13 amino acids. Germline V gives CDR1 KGHSH, CDR2 LQKENI. V lost 4 bases to trimming and J lost 5 bases, with 9 bases between them. CDR3 nucleotides: TGTGCCAGCTCACGCTCGCGGGACAATGAGCAGTTCTTC. As protein: CASSRSRDNEQFF.

The gene calls are TRBV30 and TRBJ1-3; no firm D call. The CDR3 loop spans 12 amino acids. V lost 8 bases to trimming and J lost 1 base, with 9 bases between them. The germline gives CDR1 GTSNPN, CDR2 SVGIG (reference sequence). In DNA, the CDR3 is TGTGCCGTGGCGGGATCTGGAAACACCATATATTTT. It yields the protein CAVAGSGNTIYF.

This chain connects TRBV4-2 to TRBJ2-2, with 7 nucleotides matching TRBD2. There are 20 residues in the CDR3. Unmatched junction bases numbered 14, after V lost 1 base and J lost 0 bases. The germline V gene encodes CDR1 LGHNA and CDR2 YNFKEQ. As DNA, the CDR3 is TGTGCCAGCAGCCAAGTGCTCCAGCGGGGCCTCCCCACGAACACCGGGGAGCTGTTTTTT. Its protein is CASSQVLQRGLPTNTGELFF.

The chain carries TRBV11-2 and TRBJ1-6; D is possibly TRBD1 (6 bases). The germline V gene has CDR1 SGHAT and CDR2 FQNNGV. CDR3 length equals 16 residues. V was cut by 6 bases and J by 10 bases, with 22 bases left in between. As DNA, the CDR3 is TGTGCCAGCAGACCCCATACCGGGACAATAGGATCACCCCTCCACTTT. Translation gives CASRPHTGTIGSPLHF.

This clone was detected a few times. The V call is TRBV4-1, the J call TRBJ1-2, with 10 bases matching TRBD1. Unmatched junction bases numbered 6, after V lost 0 bases and J lost 8 bases. Germline CDR1 and CDR2: MGHRA and YSYEKL. The CDR3 has 15 residues. This CDR3 reads CASSQEVGQGSGYTF. The CDR3 coding sequence is TGCGCCAGCAGCCAAGAAGTGGGACAGGGGAGCGGCTACACCTTC.

The chain joins TRBV5-1 to TRBJ2-1; TRBD2 aligns across 11 bases. V trimming: 4 bases; J trimming: 9 bases; junction bases outside the gene matches: 9. Germline-derived CDR1 and CDR2 are SGHRS and YFSETQ. This CDR3 is built from 15 residues. The CDR3 region has the DNA TGCGCCAGCAGCCCCCTGACTAGCGGGATCGGTGAGCAGTTCTTC. Translating gives CASSPLTSGIGEQFF.

The genes are TRBV18 and TRBJ2-1, with D possibly TRBD2 on 5 matching bases. The CDR3 is made up of 15 amino acids. V was trimmed by 6 bases and J by 2 bases, leaving 14 bases between them. Germline lookup yields CDR1 KGHSH and CDR2 LQKENI. CDR3 in DNA: TGTGCCAGCTCGCAAGCGGAGTATACCTACAATGAGCAGTTCTTC. Its translation: CASSQAEYTYNEQFF.

The chain combines TRBV11-3 with TRBJ2-2, with unresolved D. Germline V CDR1 and CDR2: SGHNT, YENEEA. This CDR3 contains 12 residues. The V end was cut by 3 bases, the J end by 7 bases, with 6 bases between. The CDR3 DNA sequence: TGTGCCAGCAGCTTGGCGGTCGGGGAGCTGTTTTTT. Translation: CASSLAVGELFF.

The chain links TRBV4-1 to TRBJ1-1; a possible D gene is TRBD1 (6 bases). The CDR3 loop spans 14 amino acids. The ends were cut back, 4 bases at V and 5 bases at J, with 14 bases in the middle. CDR1 is MGHRA and CDR2 is YSYEKL in the germline V gene. CDR3 amino acids: CASSRVQGITEAFF. The CDR3 DNA reads as TGCGCCAGCAGCCGGGTACAGGGTATTACTGAAGCTTTCTTT.

The chain carries TRBV28 and TRBJ1-4, with TRBD1 matching over 8 bases. The CDR3 is 14 amino acids. Germline CDR1 and CDR2: MDHEN and SYDVKM. Trimming cost V 6 bases and J 4 bases; bases outside gene matches: 4. The DNA of the CDR3 is TGTGCCAGCAGGGGACAGGAGGTTAATGAAAAACTGTTTTTT. As protein: CASRGQEVNEKLFF. Together with reference TRBV28 and TRBJ1-4, the CDR3 gives the full variable domain: DVKVTQSSRYLVKRTGEKVFLECVQDMDHENMFWYRQDPGLGLRLIYFSYDVKMKEKGDIPEGYSVSREKKERFSLILESASTNQTSMYLCASRGQEVNEKLFFGSGTQLSVL.

The chain couples TRBV5-1 to TRBJ1-4, with D possibly matching TRBD1 (6 bases). Trimming stripped 0 bases from V and 0 bases from J, with 6 bases between. The CDR3 totals 15 residues. Germline V CDR1 and CDR2: SGHRS, YFSETQ. CDR3 protein: CASSLGTATNEKLFF. In DNA form, the CDR3 reads TGCGCCAGCAGCTTGGGGACAGCAACTAATGAAAAACTGTTTTTT.

The chain joins TRBV7-6 to TRBJ1-1; D not certain. This CDR3 has 14 amino acids. From germline, CDR1 is SGHVS and CDR2 FNYEAQ. V was pared by 3 bases and J by 2 bases, with 10 bases between. CDR3 amino acids: CASSFREANTEAFF. The CDR3 region has the DNA TGTGCCAGCAGCTTCCGGGAGGCCAACACTGAAGCTTTCTTT.

The chain couples TRBV18 to TRBJ2-5; no firm D call. Trimming stripped 3 bases from V and 5 bases from J, with 19 bases between. Germline V gives CDR1 KGHSH, CDR2 LQKENI. This CDR3 is 16 amino acids long. The DNA of the CDR3 is TGTGCCAGCTCACCCTCCGTTTTGGGTGGAGAGGAGACCCAGTACTTC. Residues: CASSPSVLGGEETQYF.

The CDR3 coding sequence is TGTGCCAGCAGCCACCTGGACAGGGCATCAGGCTACACCTTC. This codes for CASSHLDRASGYTF. The J gene is TRBJ1-2, the V gene TRBV14, with 8 bases lining up with TRBD1. J lost 8 bases, V lost 3 bases, and 8 bases had no gene match. Looked up from germline, CDR1 is SGHDN and CDR2 is FVKESK. The length of the CDR3 is 14 residues.

V usage is TRBV3-1 (or the pseudogene TRBV3-2) and J usage is TRBJ1-5; 7 bases match TRBD1. Germline V lookup: CDR1 LGHDT, CDR2 YNNKEL (reference sequence). The CDR3 covers 12 residues. The V gene end was trimmed by 8 bases and the J gene end by 2 bases; junction bases not matched to a gene: 0. The CDR3 loop is CASGQGNQPQHF. The CDR3 bases are TGTGCCAGCGGACAGGGCAATCAGCCCCAGCATTTT.